The next 24 T cell receptor beta chains were all read from a single sample in a study of Tregs in tolerant kidney transplant recipients. Sequencing used immunoSEQ multiplex PCR; TCRdb keeps in-frame clones, though not all of them. The data hold roughly 66,000 clones, with 80% to 95% observed a single time. This specimen consisted of CD8+ T cells from blood, obtained before the transplant. The receptor set was obtained from a human donor who received a combined kidney and bone marrow transplant.

The chain links TRBV18 to TRBJ2-1; perhaps TRBD1 as D (6 bases). CDR1 KGHSH and CDR2 LQKENI come from the germline V gene. The CDR3 runs 17 residues. V dropped 2 bases and J dropped 2 bases, with 16 bases sitting between them. The CDR3 nucleotides are TGTGCCAGCTCACCAATTGGAGGACAGTCTGCCTACAATGAGCAGTTCTTC. Translation: CASSPIGGQSAYNEQFF. The whole variable domain, remainder taken from reference TRBV18 and TRBJ2-1, is NAGVMQNPRHLVRRRGQEARLRCSPMKGHSHVYWYRQLPEEGLKFMVYLQKENIIDESGMPKERFSAEFPKEGPSILRIQQVVRGDSAAYFCASSPIGGQSAYNEQFFGPGTRLTVL.

The chain is built from TRBV4-3 and TRBJ2-2; the D is unclear. Germline V lookup: CDR1 LGHNA, CDR2 YSLEER. The ends were cut back, 4 bases at V and 4 bases at J, with 10 bases in the middle. This CDR3 region has 14 residues. CDR3 protein: CASSPSPGTGELFF. Written as DNA, the CDR3 is TGCGCCAGCAGCCCCTCGCCAGGCACCGGGGAGCTGTTTTTT.

The rearrangement uses TRBV4-1 and TRBJ1-4; 8 bases align to TRBD1. Unmatched junction bases numbered 11, after V lost 0 bases and J lost 8 bases. The CDR3 is 17 residues long. CDR1 and CDR2 from the germline V gene are MGHRA and YSYEKL. Here the CDR3 DNA reads TGCGCCAGCAGCCAAGATTTGCCGACAGGGGTGGGGGAAAAACTGTTTTTT. It translates to CASSQDLPTGVGEKLFF.

This clone was counted only a few times. The chain employs TRBV10-3 and TRBJ1-6; D unresolved. The V end lost 3 bases, the J end lost 8 bases, and 5 bases lay between the germline ends. This CDR3 has 12 residues. Germline V gene data show CDR1 as ENHRY and CDR2 as SYGVKD. The CDR3 region has the DNA TGTGCCATCAGTGACCCCGATTCACCCCTCCACTTT. Translating gives CAISDPDSPLHF.

The chain combines TRBV7-9 with TRBJ1-1; D is uncertain. The CDR3 sequence is 17 residues long. The V gene's germline CDR1 is SEHNR and CDR2 FQNEAQ (reference sequence). V dropped 5 bases and J dropped 1 base, with 20 bases sitting between them. CDR3: CASSPRLPSPGNTEAFF. The CDR3 nucleotides read TGTGCCAGCAGCCCTAGACTTCCCAGCCCGGGGAACACTGAAGCTTTCTTT. The variable domain in full, with the rest retrieved from reference TRBV7-9 and TRBJ1-1, is DTGVSQNPRHKITKRGQNVTFRCDPISEHNRLYWYRQTLGQGPEFLTYFQNEAQLEKSRLLSDRFSAERPKGSFSTLEIQRTEQGDSAMYLCASSPRLPSPGNTEAFFGQGTRLTVV.

CDR3 loop: CASRSRGGYNEQFF. The CDR3 DNA follows: TGTGCCAGCAGGTCACGCGGGGGGTACAATGAGCAGTTCTTC. The chain recombines TRBV7-8 with TRBJ2-1; 8 bases are a match to TRBD2. The trim removed 6 bases at V and 4 bases at J, leaving 5 bases unmatched. The CDR3 loop spans 14 amino acids. Looked up from germline, CDR1 is SGHVS and CDR2 is FQNEAQ.

This chain joins TRBV13 and TRBJ2-7; 14 nucleotides line up with TRBD2. CDR3 size: 17 residues. The trim removed 5 bases at V and 2 bases at J, leaving 8 bases unmatched. CDR1 PRHDT and CDR2 FYEKMQ come from the germline V gene (reference sequence). The CDR3: CASSGRLAGGSPYEQYF. The CDR3 region has the DNA TGTGCCAGCAGCGGCCGACTAGCGGGAGGGTCCCCCTACGAGCAGTACTTC.

V and J are TRBV4-1 and TRBJ2-1; D not resolved. The germline V and J ends were trimmed by 1 base and 0 bases, with 10 bases remaining between them. The germline CDR1 and CDR2 sequences are MGHRA and YSYEKL. This CDR3 has 16 residues. CDR3 sequence reads: CASSQVAASSYNEQFF. CDR3 nucleotide sequence: TGCGCCAGCAGCCAAGTTGCAGCGTCCTCCTACAATGAGCAGTTCTTC.

The rearrangement joins TRBV5-6 to TRBJ2-4; D call uncertain. CDR1 is SGHDT, CDR2 YYEEEE, per germline. Deletions cut 2 bases from V and 6 bases from J, with 3 bases between. This CDR3 spans 11 amino acids. The CDR3 bases are TGTGCCAGCAGCTTCGGAAACATTCAGTACTTC. Encoded protein: CASSFGNIQYF.

V gene TRBV7-2 combines with J gene TRBJ1-5; TRBD1 is a possible D gene (6 bases). This CDR3 contains 17 residues. Trimming cost V 1 base and J 6 bases, with 19 bases left between them. Germline CDR1 and CDR2: SGHTA and FQGNSA. The CDR3 is CASSLVVQGARSQPQHF. In DNA, the CDR3 is TGTGCCAGCAGCTTAGTAGTACAGGGAGCTCGGAGTCAGCCCCAGCATTTT.

This chain links TRBV4-3 with TRBJ2-7, with 9 bases that match TRBD1. CDR3 length equals 16 residues. Looked up from germline, CDR1 is LGHNA and CDR2 is YSLEER. Germline trimming cut 4 bases from V and 4 bases from J; bases unmatched to any gene: 11. The CDR3 is CASSPDIRDREYEQYF. The DNA for the CDR3 is TGCGCCAGCAGCCCAGACATCCGGGACAGGGAATACGAGCAGTACTTC.

This clone is a singleton in its sample. This rearrangement joins TRBV6-1 to TRBJ1-2; D is uncertain. CDR1 and CDR2 from the germline V gene are MNHNS and SASEGT. This CDR3 is 14 amino acids long. V was shortened by 2 bases and J by 7 bases, with 14 bases between the two germline ends. This chain's CDR3 is CASSEYSGSPGYTF. In DNA, the CDR3 is TGTGCCAGCAGTGAATACAGTGGATCCCCTGGCTACACCTTC.

The genes are TRBV19 and TRBJ1-1; a weak D match, TRBD1 (5 bases). The CDR3 is 14 amino acids. The V gene lost 6 bases and the J gene lost 5 bases, with 16 bases spanning the gap. Germline-derived CDR1 and CDR2 are LNHDA and SQIVND (reference sequence). In DNA, the CDR3 is TGTGCCAGTAGGAGCGCCCCCGGGGGGACTGAAGCTTTCTTT. It codes for CASRSAPGGTEAFF.

This rearrangement joins TRBV5-6 to TRBJ2-7; tentatively, D is TRBD1 (5 bases). Germline V gives CDR1 SGHDT, CDR2 YYEEEE. Trimming took off 4 bases at V and 0 bases at J, with 17 bases between the two ends. There are 16 residues in the CDR3. DNA for the CDR3: TGTGCCAGCAGCCCCCAGGGCTGGGAAAGCTCCTACGAGCAGTACTTC. Protein: CASSPQGWESSYEQYF.

V gene TRBV28 combines with J gene TRBJ1-2; tentatively, D is TRBD1 (6 bases). Trimming removed 4 bases from V and 0 bases from J, with 18 bases in between. Germline loops: CDR1 MDHEN, CDR2 SYDVKM. The CDR3 contains 17 residues. The CDR3 DNA is TGTGCCAGCAGTTCCCGGACAGATCCGGGCGCTAACTATGGCTACACCTTC. Translation gives CASSSRTDPGANYGYTF.

The V call is TRBV7-2, the J call TRBJ1-1; 10 nucleotides agree with TRBD1. J was trimmed by 1 base and V by 1 base; bases with no gene match: 3. Per germline, CDR1 SGHTA and CDR2 FQGNSA. The CDR3 has 16 amino acids. The CDR3, as DNA: TGTGCCAGCAGCTTAGGGACAGGGGGGTCGAACACTGAAGCTTTCTTT. This gives the protein CASSLGTGGSNTEAFF. The full variable domain, rest sourced from reference TRBV7-2 and TRBJ1-1, is GAGVSQSPSNKVTEKGKDVELRCDPISGHTALYWYRQSLGQGLEFLIYFQGNSAPDKSGLPSDRFSAERTGGSVSTLTIQRTQQEDSAVYLCASSLGTGGSNTEAFFGQGTRLTVV.

The genes are TRBV4-2 and TRBJ2-1, with 10 positions matching TRBD2. Germline loops: CDR1 LGHNA, CDR2 YNFKEQ. The V and J ends lost 1 base and 4 bases, in that order; junction bases with no gene match: 4. The CDR3 covers 16 residues. CDR3 DNA: TGTGCCAGCAGCCAAGTCCTAGCGGGAGCTTACAATGAGCAGTTCTTC. It translates to CASSQVLAGAYNEQFF.

The V and J genes are TRBV5-1 and TRBJ2-7, with D possibly TRBD2 on 6 matching bases. Trimming stripped 0 bases from V and 2 bases from J, with 15 bases between. The germline V gene encodes CDR1 SGHRS and CDR2 YFSETQ. The CDR3 runs 16 residues. CDR3 bases: TGCGCCAGCAGCTTGGGGAGGCGGGGCGTTGCCTACGAGCAGTACTTC. The encoded protein is CASSLGRRGVAYEQYF.

The V and J genes are TRBV7-9 and TRBJ1-2; D unclear. V was pared by 5 bases and J by 2 bases, with 12 bases between. This CDR3 has 14 amino acids. From germline, CDR1 is SEHNR and CDR2 FQNEAQ (reference sequence). The DNA for the CDR3 is TGTGCCAGCAGCGCGGCGGGAAACAACTATGGCTACACCTTC. This sequence encodes CASSAAGNNYGYTF.

This clone was counted a single time. V usage is TRBV9 and J usage is TRBJ1-5; TRBD1 is a possible D gene (5 bases). CDR3 size: 14 residues. Looked up from germline, CDR1 is SGDLS and CDR2 is YYNGEE. The V gene lost 5 bases and the J gene lost 5 bases, with 14 bases spanning the gap. The CDR3 nucleotides read TGTGCCAGCAGTTCATGGGGGGGAGATCAGCCCCAGCATTTT. Translation gives CASSSWGGDQPQHF.

The chain carries TRBV5-1 and TRBJ2-5; D might be TRBD2 (6 bases). Trimming stripped 3 bases from V and 5 bases from J, with 14 bases between. Germline lookup yields CDR1 SGHRS and CDR2 YFSETQ. The CDR3 totals 14 residues. CDR3 nucleotides: TGCGCCAGCAGCTCCTCGGTCGGAGGGGAGACCCAGTACTTC. It translates to CASSSSVGGETQYF.

J is TRBJ2-3 and V is TRBV19; the match to TRBD1 covers 12 bases. This CDR3 has 16 residues. The trim removed 6 bases at V and 6 bases at J, leaving 10 bases unmatched. Germline CDR1 is LNHDA and CDR2 is SQIVND (reference sequence). DNA for the CDR3: TGTGCCAGTAGATATGGGACAGGGGGCTATTTGGATACGCAGTATTTT. Translating gives CASRYGTGGYLDTQYF.

V usage is TRBV19 and J usage is TRBJ1-5, with D possibly matching TRBD1 (6 bases). Trimming took 2 bases from V and 7 from J, leaving 15 bases between them. This CDR3 contains 15 residues. CDR1 and CDR2 (germline): LNHDA, SQIVND (reference sequence). The CDR3 is CASSILVGGHQPQHF. The CDR3, as DNA: TGTGCCAGTAGTATATTGGTAGGGGGTCACCAGCCCCAGCATTTT. The whole variable domain, filled in from reference TRBV19 and TRBJ1-5, reads DGGITQSPKYLFRKEGQNVTLSCEQNLNHDAMYWYRQDPGQGLRLIYYSQIVNDFQKGDIAEGYSVSREKKESFPLTVTSAQKNPTAFYLCASSILVGGHQPQHFGDGTRLSIL.

In its sample, this clone was seen once. This chain uses TRBV2 with TRBJ2-2; TRBD2 might be the D (6 bases). The CDR3 is 13 residues long. Germline CDR1 and CDR2: SNHLY and FYNNEI. V lost 7 bases, J lost 9 bases, and 15 bases lay in between. Written as DNA, the CDR3 is TGTGCCAGCACCTGGAGGGCAGCCCGGGAGCTGTTTTTT. Protein product: CASTWRAARELFF. Drawing the rest from reference TRBV2 and TRBJ2-2, the complete variable domain is EPEVTQTPSHQVTQMGQEVILRCVPISNHLYFYWYRQILGQKVEFLVSFYNNEISEKSEIFDDQFSVERPDGSNFTLKIRSTKLEDSAMYFCASTWRAARELFFGEGSRLTVL.